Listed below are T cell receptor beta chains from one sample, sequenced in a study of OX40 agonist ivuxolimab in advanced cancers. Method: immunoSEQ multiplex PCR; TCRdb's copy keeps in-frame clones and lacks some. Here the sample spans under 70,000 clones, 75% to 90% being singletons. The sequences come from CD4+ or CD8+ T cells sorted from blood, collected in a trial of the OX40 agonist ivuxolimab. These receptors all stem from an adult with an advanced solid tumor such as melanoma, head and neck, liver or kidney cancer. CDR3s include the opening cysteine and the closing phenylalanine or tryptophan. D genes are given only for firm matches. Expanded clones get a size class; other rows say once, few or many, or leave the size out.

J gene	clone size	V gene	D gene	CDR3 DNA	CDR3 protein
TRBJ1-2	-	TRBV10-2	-	TGCGCCAGCAGTGTCGCAGGTGGCTACACCTTC	CASSVAGGYTF
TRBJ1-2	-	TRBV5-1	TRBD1	TGCGCCAGCAGCCCGGACAGGGACTATGGCTACACCTTC	CASSPDRDYGYTF
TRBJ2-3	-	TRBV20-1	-	TGCAGTGCTAGTTCAGATACGCAGTATTTT	CSASSDTQYF
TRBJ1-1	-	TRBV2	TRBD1	TGTGCCAGCAGGCTCGGACAGGGAGGTGAAGCTTTCTTT	CASRLGQGGEAFF
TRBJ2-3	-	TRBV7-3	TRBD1	TGTGCCAGCAGCTTAGGACAGGGAAGGACAGATACGCAGTATTTT	CASSLGQGRTDTQYF
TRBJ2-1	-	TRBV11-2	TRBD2	TGTGCCAGCAGCCCCGGGCGGGAGGGCCTCAATGAGCAGTTCTTC	CASSPGREGLNEQFF
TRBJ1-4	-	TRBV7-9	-	TGTGCCAGCAGCTTATCGCAGGGAAATAATGAAAAACTGTTTTTT	CASSLSQGNNEKLFF
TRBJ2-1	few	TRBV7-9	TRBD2	TGTGCCAGCAGCTTACCTCGTCGACTAGCGGGGTCCTACAATGAGCAGTTCTTC	CASSLPRRLAGSYNEQFF
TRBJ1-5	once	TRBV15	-	TGTGCCACCAGCGGAGGACAGACTAATCAGCCCCAGCATTTT	CATSGGQTNQPQHF
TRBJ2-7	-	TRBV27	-	TGTGCCAGCAGAATGGGGGGGGCCAGGCGCGGTACCTACGAGCAGTACTTC	CASRMGGARRGTYEQYF
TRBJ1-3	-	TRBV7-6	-	TGTGCCAGCAGCCGCGCTAGGGCGGGGGTCTCTGGAAACACCATATATTTT	CASSRARAGVSGNTIYF
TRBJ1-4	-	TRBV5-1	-	TGCGCCAGCAGCTTGGGGACAGCTACTAATGAAAAACTGTTTTTT	CASSLGTATNEKLFF
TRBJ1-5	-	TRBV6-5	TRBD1	TGTGCCAGCAGAGCTCCGGGACAGAATCAGCCCCAGCATTTT	CASRAPGQNQPQHF
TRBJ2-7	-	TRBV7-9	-	TGTGCCAGCAGCTTAGCTCGGGGAAAGGACGAGCAGTACTTC	CASSLARGKDEQYF
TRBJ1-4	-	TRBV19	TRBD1	TGTGCCATTGGGGACAGGGAAGAAAAACTGTTTTTT	CAIGDREEKLFF
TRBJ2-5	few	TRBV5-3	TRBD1	TGTGCCAGAAGCTCCAAGTCGACAGGGGGCAGCGAGACCCAGTACTTC	CARSSKSTGGSETQYF
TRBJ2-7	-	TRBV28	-	TGTGCCAGCAGTTTATGGGCCCAGGGGAAAAGCTCCTACGAGCAGTACTTC	CASSLWAQGKSSYEQYF
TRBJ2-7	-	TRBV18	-	TGTGCCAGCTCACCTGGGACCACCTACGAGCAGTACTTC	CASSPGTTYEQYF
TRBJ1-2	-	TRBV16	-	TGTGCCAGCAGCCAATCGACCACAGACGATGGCTACACCTTC	CASSQSTTDDGYTF
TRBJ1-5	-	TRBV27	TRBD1	TGTGCCAGGAAACAAGGGCCTGGACAGGCGAGGGGGGTGGGCAATCAGCCCCAGCATTTT	CARKQGPGQARGVGNQPQHF
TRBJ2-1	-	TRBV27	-	TGTGCCAGCAGTTTAAGCTACAAATACAATGAGCAGTTCTTC	CASSLSYKYNEQFF
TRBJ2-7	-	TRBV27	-	TGTGCCAGCAGTTTAGATCCAGGATATCTCGAGCAGTACTTC	CASSLDPGYLEQYF
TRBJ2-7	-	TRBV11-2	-	TGTGCCAGCAGCTTAGGTAGGGGACCCTACGAGCAGTACTTC	CASSLGRGPYEQYF
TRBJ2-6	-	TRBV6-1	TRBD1	TGTGCCAGCAGTGTGACAGGGCTTCTCTCTGGGGCCAACGTCCTGACTTTC	CASSVTGLLSGANVLTF
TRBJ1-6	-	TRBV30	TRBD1	TGTGCCTGGAGTCCTAAAATTGGACAGGGTTCACCCCTCCACTTT	CAWSPKIGQGSPLHF
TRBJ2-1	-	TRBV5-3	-	TGTGCCTCTGGGCCCGGGACACCCTCCTACAATGAGCAGTTCTTC	CASGPGTPSYNEQFF
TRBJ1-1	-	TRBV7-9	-	TGTGCCAGCAGTCCGAGGTGGAACACTGAAGCTTTCTTT	CASSPRWNTEAFF
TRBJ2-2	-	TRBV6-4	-	TGTGCCAGCAGTCAACACCTAAACACCGGGGAGCTGTTTTTT	CASSQHLNTGELFF
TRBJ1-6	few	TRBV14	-	TGTGCCAGCAGCCAAGATCAGAGGTTTAGACCCCTCCACTTT	CASSQDQRFRPLHF
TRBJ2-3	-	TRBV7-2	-	TGTGCCAGCAGCCTCACAGATACGCAGTATTTT	CASSLTDTQYF
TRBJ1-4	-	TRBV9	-	TGTGCCAGCAGCGTAGCTACGGGGGCTAATGAAAAACTGTTTTTT	CASSVATGANEKLFF
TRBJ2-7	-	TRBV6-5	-	TGTGCCAGCAGTTACTGGAGAGGGACAAGCTCCTACGAGCAGTACTTC	CASSYWRGTSSYEQYF